This entry is about one T cell receptor beta chain. Measured with immunoSEQ multiplex PCR; TCRdb has only the in-frame clones, and not every one. The repertoire consists of roughly 1,500,000 clones, with approximately 98.5% occurring once and the leading ten covering 0.36%. Trimming removed 8 bases at V and 4 bases at J, with 15 bases between. Germline V gene data show CDR1 as SQVTM and CDR2 as ANQGSEA. The length of the CDR3 is 12 residues. The record originates from a study of shared clonotypes between healthy human individuals. The material sequenced was naive CD4+ T cells sorted from blood. Subset given: CD45RA+ positively selected. The V gene is TRBV29-1, the J gene TRBJ2-7; D is perhaps TRBD1 (5 bases). This receptor was taken from a man aged 25-45 years in good health. The CDR3, as DNA: TGCAGCACCAGAACAGGCCCTTACGAGCAGTACTTC. This translates into CSTRTGPYEQYF.